This TCR beta chain was identified during a study of T cell responses to AZD1222 COVID-19 vaccine (dated by TCRdb to about 2021). Study-wide context: TCR sequencing was performed for approximately 240 trial participants, of whom about 200 were given two doses of AZD1222 and around 25 were given two doses of MenACWY control vaccine. Trial participants were enrolled by age into 18-55, 56-69 and 70-plus year subgroups, with approximately 150, 30 and 60 TCR-sequenced participants respectively.

The CDR3 regions of human TCRbeta chains were analyzed by immunosequencing. Processing in the source paper ran as follows. TCRs in the repertoires were compared against a reference library of SARS-CoV-2-specific TCRs that had been generated with the MIRA antigen-specificity platform. Breadth was defined as the fraction of unique TCRs that were SARS-CoV-2-associated. Depth was defined as the fraction of total T cells that were SARS-CoV-2-associated. Using the MIRA data, each spike-specific TCR was assigned both to the spike region to which the TCR was reactive and to a CD4 or CD8 class. Log10-transformed breadth and depth values were compared by one-way ANOVA with Sidak's multiple comparisons tests. This immuneACCESS table, as held by TCRdb, lists in-frame sequences with V and J called but not all clones. Of the missing ones, under half trace to an unresolved V gene in checked studies; the others have no known cause. The D gene and trimming were derived from the DNA, and the V and J assignments and clone size from that table. The sample has fewer than 200,000 clones on record, roughly 91% of them singletons. The top ten constitute about 24% of the sample.

The study at large found these results: Because no day 14 peak-response samples were available, the repertoires could be characterized only after the peak T cell response. Spike-specific TCR breadth and depth rose significantly after two AZD1222 doses compared with day 0 and with MenACWY recipients. CD4 TCRs associated with the vaccine covered the entire spike protein, and the dominant responses were in regions 160-218 and 743-854. Reportedly, close to half of the unique spike-specific TCRs recognized epitopes lying outside the regions that are mutated in the B.1.351 and B.1.1.7 variants. The 56-69-year group was small, and its depth increase did not reach significance, likely because of low power. Conclusions about previously exposed vaccinees were limited because only a handful of AZD1222 recipients were SARS-CoV-2 seropositive at baseline. Participants were mostly white British, with more females than males. The authors suggested clonal diversity may have been underestimated.

From V the trimming removes 4 bases and from J it removes 8 bases, while the gene matches leave 10 bases of the junction unaccounted for. Spanning cysteine to phenylalanine, the CDR3 consists of 15 amino acids. Only the CDR3 DNA is retained, 45 bases long and in frame from the first base. CDR1 and CDR2, per the germline V gene (reference sequence), are LGHDT and YNNKEL. What the time point label conveys for this sample: about 28 days (+/-7) after the second vaccine dose. AZD1222 recipients whose second dose came at about 4 weeks and those whose second dose came at about 12 weeks were combined into one group, since spike-specific TCR depth and breadth did not differ between the two schedules. Samples from vaccinated people were obtained from the UK trials COV001 and COV002, which included a single-blind randomized controlled phase 2/3 trial of AZD1222 (ChAdOx1 nCoV-19) in healthy adults. For TCRbeta chain sequencing, PBMC samples from trial participants were taken at day 0 and at day 28 after the second dose.

This clone appeared a few times. Its antigen is unknown. There are no base qualities to consult, and no much larger clone falls within one base. The origin of this receptor is an adult who received the AZD1222 COVID-19 vaccine. Recombination connected TRBV3-1 (or the pseudogene TRBV3-2) to TRBJ2-1, with 8 junctional bases fitting TRBD1. This sample comprised peripheral blood, obtained 28 days after the second AZD1222 dose. The CDR3 loop reads CASSRPRARGHEQFF. Read as DNA, the sequence is TGTGCCAGCAGCCGACCGAGGGCCAGGGGGCATGAGCAGTTCTTC.